The clone carrying this T cell receptor beta chain was detected only once. One junction end does not reproduce the germline sequence, and a read error may be involved. Per the original methods: Reference gene primer amplification in the assay estimated nucleated cell counts. Method: immunoSEQ multiplex PCR; TCRdb's copy keeps in-frame clones and lacks some. V and J calls plus clone size are reproduced from that table; the DNA served to infer D and trimming. The table includes approximately 390,000 clones, around 90% detected once. This sample is drawn from a study of blood T cell repertoires in COVID-19. The CDR3 length is 15 residues. Per germline, CDR1 SGHTA and CDR2 FQGTGA.

Sequenced input: peripheral blood. The sequence was obtained from a man younger than 30 with active or convalescent COVID-19. The rearrangement links TRBV7-3 to TRBJ2-6, with a tentative D call TRBD1 (5 bases). The CDR3 reads CASSLTAAGANVLTF. The CDR3 bases are TGTGCCAGCAGCTTAACGGCGGCTGGGGCCAACGTGCTGACTTTC.